The subject of this entry is one TCR beta chain. The entry originates in a study of OX40 agonist ivuxolimab in advanced cancers. The repertoire was sequenced with immunoSEQ multiplex PCR; TCRdb's copy has only in-frame clones and lacks some. Of around 19,000 clones in the sample, less than 90% were seen once. Looked up from germline, CDR1 is SGHNT and CDR2 is YENEEA. V shed 5 bases and J shed 5 bases, with 9 bases lying between them. This CDR3 contains 12 residues. The receptor's source is an adult with an advanced solid tumor such as melanoma, head and neck, liver or kidney cancer. The starting material was CD4+ or CD8+ T cells sorted from blood, obtained in a trial of the OX40 agonist ivuxolimab. The chain carries TRBV11-3 and TRBJ1-1, with TRBD1 as a possible D gene (6 bases). The CDR3 DNA reads TGTGCCAGCAGCCAACAGGGTACTGAAGCTTTCTTT. Its protein is CASSQQGTEAFF.